The 18 T cell receptor beta chains below come from one sample, sequenced in a study of blood T cell repertoires in COVID-19. Sequencing used immunoSEQ multiplex PCR; TCRdb keeps in-frame clones, though not all of them. The profile covers 25,000 to 35,000 clones, with 85% appearing a single time and under 9.5% taken by the ten largest. Sequenced sample: peripheral blood. These receptor sequences come from a man older than 75 with active COVID-19.

The chain recombines TRBV5-1 with TRBJ2-5; D gene ambiguous. V was cut by 3 bases and J by 5 bases, with 14 bases left in between. CDR1 is SGHRS and CDR2 is YFSETQ in the germline V gene. This CDR3 has 14 amino acids. As DNA, the CDR3 is TGCGCCAGCAGCTCCCAAGCCGCCGAGGAGACCCAGTACTTC. Amino acid sequence: CASSSQAAEETQYF.

This clone came up once. The rearrangement joins TRBV12-5 to TRBJ1-1; a weak D match, TRBD1 (5 bases). V was shortened by 5 bases and J by 5 bases, with 12 bases between the two germline ends. The germline CDR1 and CDR2 sequences are LGHNT and FRNRAP. The CDR3 sequence is 13 residues long. The CDR3 loop is CASGPPSGTEAFF. The CDR3 nucleotides are TGTGCTAGTGGTCCCCCCTCAGGGACTGAAGCTTTCTTT.

V gene TRBV30 combines with J gene TRBJ2-7; tentatively, D is TRBD1 (6 bases). V lost 4 bases to trimming and J lost 1 base, with 11 bases between them. The CDR3 sequence is 13 residues long. Germline-derived CDR1 and CDR2 are GTSNPN and SVGIG (reference sequence). The CDR3 DNA follows: TGTGCCTGGACCGACAGGATATCCTACGAGCAGTACTTC. This translates into CAWTDRISYEQYF.

The rearrangement links TRBV4-3 to TRBJ2-3, with 13 bases matching TRBD2. V was clipped by 1 base and J by 2 bases; unmatched bases: 3. Germline V gene lookup returns CDR1 LGHNA and CDR2 YSLEER. The CDR3 covers 17 residues. As DNA, the CDR3 is TGCGCCAGCAGCCAAGGGGGACTAGCGGGGTACACAGATACGCAGTATTTT. Translation: CASSQGGLAGYTDTQYF.

CDR3 sequence: CASRLGLGSTDTQYF. CDR3 bases: TGTGCCAGCAGGCTGGGACTTGGTAGCACAGATACGCAGTATTTT. The chain is built from TRBV7-9 and TRBJ2-3; maybe TRBD2 (6 bases). The germline V and J ends were trimmed by 6 bases and 0 bases, with 13 bases remaining between them. Germline loops: CDR1 SEHNR, CDR2 FQNEAQ (reference sequence). The CDR3 runs to 15 residues.

V usage is TRBV12-5 and J usage is TRBJ1-5; TRBD1 agrees at 9 bases. Trimming at V came to 1 base and at J to 0 bases, leaving 10 bases not matched to a gene. Germline lookup yields CDR1 LGHNT and CDR2 FRNRAP. The length of the CDR3 is 19 residues. CDR3 sequence reads: CASGLAPTGGPYSNQPQHF. The CDR3 DNA follows: TGTGCTAGTGGTTTGGCTCCTACAGGGGGCCCCTATAGCAATCAGCCCCAGCATTTT.

CDR3 in DNA: TGCGCCAGCAACGGGGAAGGTCAAGAGACCCAGTACTTC. As protein: CASNGEGQETQYF. The rearrangement uses TRBV5-1 and TRBJ2-5; the D gene is possibly TRBD2 (5 bases). V dropped 6 bases and J dropped 2 bases, with 11 bases sitting between them. The germline CDR1 and CDR2 sequences are SGHRS and YFSETQ. This CDR3 is built from 13 residues.

The chain has TRBV2 and TRBJ2-7; D is possibly TRBD1 (5 bases). The germline V gene has CDR1 SNHLY and CDR2 FYNNEI. With 8 bases removed from V and 5 bases from J, the gap between germline ends came to 16 bases. CDR3 length: 13 residues. CDR3 coding DNA: TGTGCCAGCGCTACAGGTCTTATGAACGAGCAGTACTTC. As protein: CASATGLMNEQYF. Using reference TRBV2 and TRBJ2-7 for the parts outside the CDR3, the full variable domain is EPEVTQTPSHQVTQMGQEVILRCVPISNHLYFYWYRQILGQKVEFLVSFYNNEISEKSEIFDDQFSVERPDGSNFTLKIRSTKLEDSAMYFCASATGLMNEQYFGPGTRLTVT.

The chain carries TRBV6-1 and TRBJ2-5, with 13 bases identical to TRBD2. Per germline, CDR1 MNHNS and CDR2 SASEGT. The CDR3 covers 17 residues. Unmatched junction bases numbered 7, after V lost 4 bases and J lost 2 bases. CDR3 nucleotides: TGTGCCAGCAGTGGACTAGCGGGGGGCCAAGGGCAAGAGACCCAGTACTTC. Its translation is CASSGLAGGQGQETQYF.

V usage is TRBV20-1 and J usage is TRBJ2-5, with 8 bases lining up with TRBD1. V was clipped by 3 bases and J by 4 bases; unmatched bases: 4. From germline, CDR1 is DFQATT and CDR2 SNEGSKA (reference sequence). The CDR3 is 13 amino acids. The CDR3 nucleotides are TGCAGTGCTAGTCAGGGGGCAACAGAGACCCAGTACTTC. Translated, it gives CSASQGATETQYF.

The chain carries TRBV18 and TRBJ1-2, with a weak D call TRBD1 (6 bases). Germline V gives CDR1 KGHSH, CDR2 LQKENI. The CDR3 spans 17 residues. With 2 bases removed from V and 6 bases from J, the gap between germline ends came to 22 bases. The CDR3 is CASSPNWGGAARDGYTF. CDR3 DNA: TGTGCCAGCTCACCAAATTGGGGGGGCGCCGCAAGGGATGGCTACACCTTC.

The sample holds a few counts of this clone. The gene calls are TRBV11-1 and TRBJ1-2; D not certain. Germline V gives CDR1 SGHAT, CDR2 FQDESV (reference sequence). V lost 2 bases, J lost 4 bases, and 11 bases lay in between. The CDR3 covers 14 residues. The CDR3 spells CASSLSGRGYGYTF. CDR3 DNA sequence: TGTGCCAGCAGCTTAAGTGGTCGGGGCTATGGCTACACCTTC.

This clone was observed once. The chain employs TRBV9 and TRBJ1-2; 7 nucleotides align to TRBD1. From germline, CDR1 is SGDLS and CDR2 YYNGEE. This CDR3 comprises 15 residues. V lost 3 bases and J lost 5; bases outside the gene matches: 10. CDR3 coding DNA: TGTGCCAGCAGCGCTGCTCAGGGGGTATTATATGGCTACACCTTC. This encodes CASSAAQGVLYGYTF.

V gene TRBV6-5 combines with J gene TRBJ2-1; 7 nucleotides align to TRBD2. The V and J ends lost 4 bases and 8 bases, in that order; junction bases with no gene match: 5. This CDR3 has 13 residues. Germline CDR1 MNHEY, CDR2 SVGAGI. The CDR3 sequence: CASSFRGDDEQFF. The CDR3 DNA sequence: TGTGCCAGCAGTTTCCGGGGGGACGATGAGCAGTTCTTC.

CDR3 protein: CASSPGTGNEQFF. CDR3 nucleotides: TGTGCCAGCAGTCCAGGGACAGGGAATGAGCAGTTCTTC. This chain joins TRBV12-3 or TRBV12-4 and TRBJ2-1; TRBD1 aligns across 9 bases. There are 13 residues in the CDR3. After removal of 5 bases from V and 7 bases from J, the junction contained 3 bases not matched to a gene.

The chain couples TRBV19 to TRBJ2-1; possibly TRBD2 for D (5 bases). The length of the CDR3 is 13 residues. V was cut by 8 bases and J by 10 bases, with 18 bases left in between. Germline V lookup: CDR1 LNHDA, CDR2 SQIVND (reference sequence). CDR3 residues: CASDGGRVSEQFF. The CDR3 DNA reads TGTGCCAGTGATGGCGGGCGCGTTTCGGAGCAGTTCTTC.

The genes are TRBV6-2 or TRBV6-3 and TRBJ1-5, with D perhaps TRBD1 (6 bases). The ends were cut back, 4 bases at V and 4 bases at J, with 11 bases in the middle. CDR3 size: 14 residues. The V gene's germline CDR1 is MNHEY and CDR2 SVGEGT. Here the CDR3 reads CASSSTGINQPQHF. CDR3 nucleotides: TGTGCCAGCAGTTCAACAGGGATTAATCAGCCCCAGCATTTT.

This sequence joins TRBV6-5 and TRBJ2-3; 7 bases align to TRBD2. CDR3 size: 14 residues. With 0 bases clipped from V and 4 bases from J, the junction kept 1 base outside the gene matches. Germline CDR1 is MNHEY and CDR2 is SVGAGI. The CDR3 spells CASSYSRGADTQYF. Here the CDR3 DNA reads TGTGCCAGCAGTTACTCACGGGGGGCAGATACGCAGTATTTT.